This TCR beta chain was recovered during a study of blood T cell repertoires in COVID-19. Whole-study context: Samples representing acute and convalescent COVID-19 were sourced from the United States, Italy and Spain.

Germline CDR1 and CDR2: MDHEN and SYDVKM. Trimming removed 2 bases at V and 4 bases at J, with 8 bases between. The CDR3 contains 13 residues. Under the authors' procedure: Researchers report that nucleated cell counts were estimated from reference gene primer amplification. Repertoires were generated with immunoSEQ multiplex PCR, while TCRdb's copy carries only in-frame clones and drops some. D and trimming come from the DNA, and the V and J calls and clone size come from that table. The sample lists around 100,000 clones; around 92% were seen once. V gene TRBV28 combines with J gene TRBJ1-1; D gene uncertain. The receptor's source is a man aged 45-60 years with active COVID-19. The sample was peripheral blood. The CDR3 DNA follows: TGTGCCAGCAGTTTAGGAGCCTTCACTGAAGCTTTCTTT. Residues: CASSLGAFTEAFF.